A selection of T cell receptor beta chains follows, all from one sample in a study of T cell responses to AZD1222 COVID-19 vaccine. Profiled with immunoSEQ multiplex PCR; TCRdb holds only in-frame clones, not every one. The table has about 120,000 clones, over 75% seen once. The specimen comprised peripheral blood, sampled on day 0 of AZD1222 vaccination. The receptors here all came from an adult in good health. The CDR3 runs from the conserved cysteine through the conserved F or W. D genes are given only for firm matches. Where a row states a size, it is once, few, many or the class of an expanded clone; other rows omit it.

d_call	j_call	v_call	clone_size	cdr3_nt	cdr3_aa
NA	TRBJ2-7	TRBV19	NA	TGTGCCAGTAGTCTGGCCGTACACTACGAGCAGTACTTC	CASSLAVHYEQYF
TRBD1	TRBJ2-7	TRBV13	NA	TGTGCCAGCAGCTGGGGGACAGGGGCGAACGAGCAGTACTTC	CASSWGTGANEQYF
NA	TRBJ1-5	TRBV7-2	NA	TGTGCCAGAGATCAGCCCCAGCATTTT	CARDQPQHF
NA	TRBJ2-3	TRBV7-9	NA	TGTGCCAGCAGCTTAGCGGGGGTGGCAGATACGCAGTATTTT	CASSLAGVADTQYF
NA	TRBJ2-1	TRBV9	NA	TGTGCCAGCAGCCTTACGGATGAGCAGTTCTTC	CASSLTDEQFF
NA	TRBJ1-1	TRBV20-1	NA	TGCAGTGCTAGCTGGGGAAGTGGAGCTTTCTTT	CSASWGSGAFF
NA	TRBJ1-2	TRBV19	NA	TGTGCCAGTAGTATTTTCGCCGCTCAAGGGGTTTCGACACGAGCAAAATATGGCTACACCTTC	CASSIFAAQGVSTRAKYGYTF
NA	TRBJ2-1	TRBV7-9	NA	TGTGCCAGCAGCTTAAGTACGGGGGCATACAATGAGCAGTTCTTC	CASSLSTGAYNEQFF
NA	TRBJ2-1	TRBV5-6	NA	TGTGCCAGCAGCTTGGTCCTAGTCGCGGCCAGCTCCTACAATGAGCAGTTCTTC	CASSLVLVAASSYNEQFF
NA	TRBJ1-1	TRBV6-5	NA	TGTGCCAGCAAAGAGGGTCACCACACTGAAGCTTTCTTT	CASKEGHHTEAFF
TRBD1	TRBJ2-7	TRBV6-5	NA	TGTGCCAGCAGTTACGGCCGGACAGGGGGGTACGAGCAGTACTTC	CASSYGRTGGYEQYF
TRBD2	TRBJ2-3	TRBV10-3	NA	TGTGCCATCAGTCTTGGGACTAGCGGGAGTGGCACAGATACGCAGTATTTT	CAISLGTSGSGTDTQYF
NA	TRBJ1-5	TRBV7-2	NA	TGTGCCAGCAGCCCCACGAGGGTCCACGGTCAGCCCCAGCATTTT	CASSPTRVHGQPQHF
TRBD1	TRBJ2-2	TRBV7-6	once	TGTGCCAGCAGCTTAGTGGGACAGGGTTTGTCGTCGTACACCGGGGAGCTGTTTTTT	CASSLVGQGLSSYTGELFF
NA	TRBJ1-3	TRBV7-2	NA	TGTGCCAGCATGGGGACCGTCTCTGGAAACACCATATATTTT	CASMGTVSGNTIYF
NA	TRBJ1-2	TRBV5-5	NA	TGTGCCAGCAGCAATATACCGGGCCCTGGCTACACCTTC	CASSNIPGPGYTF
NA	TRBJ1-5	TRBV24-1	NA	TGTGCCACCCAGGGTTATAGCAATCAGCCCCAGCATTTT	CATQGYSNQPQHF
NA	TRBJ1-2	TRBV5-4	NA	TGTGCCAGCACCCCCGCAGGGGAGAATGGCTATGGCTACACCTTC	CASTPAGENGYGYTF
TRBD2	TRBJ2-1	TRBV4-1	NA	TGCGCCAGCAGCCAGAGTACCGGACTAGCGTACAATGAGCAGTTCTTC	CASSQSTGLAYNEQFF
TRBD1	TRBJ2-1	TRBV29-1	NA	TGCAGCGCACGGACAGGTGGAGGATCCTACAATGAGCAGTTCTTC	CSARTGGGSYNEQFF
NA	TRBJ1-4	TRBV28	once	TGTGCCAGCAGTTTGGGCAGGGAGAAGAGGGAAAAACTGTTTTTT	CASSLGREKREKLFF
TRBD1	TRBJ1-2	TRBV28	NA	TGTGCCAGCAGTTTAAGGCTTCAGGGGGGTGGCTACACCTTC	CASSLRLQGGGYTF
NA	TRBJ2-1	TRBV6-1	few	TGTGCCAGCAGTGAAGCGCTCCCCTCCTACAATGAGCAGTTCTTC	CASSEALPSYNEQFF
NA	TRBJ2-7	TRBV24-1	NA	TGTGCCACCAGTTCCAAGGGGACGGGAGACGAGCAGTACTTC	CATSSKGTGDEQYF
NA	TRBJ2-6	TRBV28	NA	TGTGCCAGCCGAAAGGGGGGTTCGGGGGCCAACGTCCTGACTTTC	CASRKGGSGANVLTF
NA	TRBJ1-3	TRBV14	NA	TGTGCCAGCAGCCAAGATCTGTCTGGAAACACCATATATTTT	CASSQDLSGNTIYF
TRBD1	TRBJ1-5	TRBV9	NA	TGTGCCAGCAGCGTAGGGGACAGTGGGGCCAATCAGCCCCAGCATTTT	CASSVGDSGANQPQHF
TRBD1	TRBJ2-2	TRBV7-6	NA	TGTGCCAGCAGCTTAGCCGGGACAGGGTTCGGGGAGCTGTTTTTT	CASSLAGTGFGELFF
NA	TRBJ1-2	TRBV19	NA	TGTGCCAGTAGTGACCGCCGGGACACCAACTATGGCTACACCTTC	CASSDRRDTNYGYTF
TRBD1	TRBJ1-1	TRBV27	NA	TGTGCCAGCAGGACCTTTTTGAGGACAGGGGGCACTGAAGCTTTCTTT	CASRTFLRTGGTEAFF
TRBD1	TRBJ1-3	TRBV7-2	once	TGTGCCAGCAGTTTCGACAGGGCTGGAAACACCATATATTTT	CASSFDRAGNTIYF
NA	TRBJ1-1	TRBV3-1/TRBV3-2	NA	TGTGCCAGCAGCCACAGGAACACTGAAGCTTTCTTT	CASSHRNTEAFF
NA	TRBJ2-7	TRBV27	NA	TGTGCCTACTCCTGGGACGGCTACGAGCAGTACTTC	CAYSWDGYEQYF
TRBD1	TRBJ1-5	TRBV2	NA	TGTGCCAGCAGTTCCGGGACAGGCTATCAGCCCCAGCATTTT	CASSSGTGYQPQHF
NA	TRBJ1-2	TRBV6-5	NA	TGTGCCAGCAGTTACTTCCGGGACATAAGGGGAAATGGCTACACCTTC	CASSYFRDIRGNGYTF
NA	TRBJ2-2	TRBV7-6	few	TGTGCCAGCAGCTTAAACACCGGGGAGCTGTTTTTT	CASSLNTGELFF
NA	TRBJ1-2	TRBV28	NA	TGTGCCAGCAGAAATGGACACAGCGTGATCTATGGCTACACCTTC	CASRNGHSVIYGYTF